One and the same sample provided the 4 T cell receptor beta chains below, sequenced in a study of blood T cell repertoires in COVID-19. Clones were sequenced by immunoSEQ multiplex PCR, and TCRdb holds only the in-frame ones, with some missing. Of roughly 250,000 clones in the sample, about four fifths were seen once. The sample consisted of peripheral blood. The receptor set was obtained from a middle-aged man with active or convalescent COVID-19.

The chain has TRBV9 and TRBJ2-3, with D tentatively TRBD2 (5 bases). V gave up 0 bases and J gave up 4 bases, with 12 bases separating them. Looked up from germline, CDR1 is SGDLS and CDR2 is YYNGEE. The CDR3 is 15 residues long. CDR3 nucleotide sequence: TGTGCCAGCAGCGTAGGACTAACCTCACCAGATACGCAGTATTTT. This encodes CASSVGLTSPDTQYF.

The chain combines TRBV6-2 or TRBV6-3 with TRBJ2-5; 7 nucleotides agree with TRBD2. The length of the CDR3 is 13 residues. In germline, CDR1 is MNHEY, CDR2 SVGEGT. Trimming cost V 4 bases and J 4 bases; bases outside gene matches: 3. The CDR3 is CASSLLAGETQYF. CDR3 bases: TGTGCCAGCAGTTTATTAGCGGGAGAGACCCAGTACTTC.

The V and J genes are TRBV7-3 and TRBJ2-7, with D perhaps matching TRBD1 (5 bases). V lost 5 bases and J lost 5, with 13 bases in between. This CDR3 contains 13 residues. CDR1 is SGHTA, CDR2 FQGTGA, per germline. CDR3 amino acids: CASSAHQGHEQYF. The CDR3 nucleotides read TGTGCCAGCAGCGCCCACCAGGGCCACGAGCAGTACTTC.

The genes are TRBV24-1 and TRBJ1-5, with 7 bases matching TRBD1. CDR3 size: 14 residues. V lost 7 bases and J lost 1; bases outside the gene matches: 3. The germline gives CDR1 KGHDR, CDR2 SFDVKD. Here the CDR3 DNA reads TGTGCCACCAGCCAGACAGGGAGCAATCAGCCCCAGCATTTT. Residues: CATSQTGSNQPQHF.